A single sample is the source of the 11 T cell receptor beta chains below, sequenced in a study of T cells in Graves' hyperthyroidism and ophthalmopathy. RNA transcripts provided the source from which TCR beta CDR3 regions were amplified. A first-round RT-PCR of the TCR CDR3 used the HTBI primer set. One entry per CDR3 protein, called by TCRdb with MiXCR from the multiplex PCR reads. Of around 600,000 distinct CDR3 sequences listed, roughly 45% are singletons. The sequenced sample was peripheral blood or thyroid tissue (not recorded which). The receptor set was obtained from an adult man with Graves' disease, either hyperthyroidism or ophthalmopathy (not recorded which).

In this sample, this clonotype turned up many times. This chain's CDR3 is CSASGQVNTEAFF. The DNA of the CDR3 is TGCAGTGCTAGTGGACAGGTTAACACTGAAGCTTTCTTT. The chain has TRBV20-1 and TRBJ1-1; TRBD1 matches 7 bases. Trimming took 3 bases from V and 2 from J; bases not matched to a gene: 3. CDR1 DFQATT and CDR2 SNEGSKA come from the germline V gene (reference sequence). There are 13 residues in the CDR3.

V usage is TRBV6-6 and J usage is TRBJ1-5; possible D gene TRBD1, 6 bases. Germline values: CDR1 MNHNY, CDR2 SVGAGI (reference sequence). Trimming stripped 5 bases from V and 0 bases from J, with 11 bases between. The CDR3 extends over 15 amino acids. The DNA of the CDR3 is TGTGCCAGCAGTGAGCCAGGGGATAGCAATCAGCCCCAGCATTTT. Translation: CASSEPGDSNQPQHF.

The V call is TRBV12-3 or TRBV12-4, the J call TRBJ2-5; perhaps TRBD2 as D (5 bases). Trimming took 7 bases from V and 1 from J, leaving 13 bases between them. This CDR3 contains 14 residues. CDR3 amino acids: CASTLSGIQETQYF. CDR3 sequence (DNA): TGTGCCAGCACCCTATCCGGGATCCAAGAGACCCAGTACTTC.

In this sample, this clonotype turned up many times. The V gene is TRBV25-1, the J gene TRBJ2-2; D uncertain. V shed 1 base and J shed 5 bases, with 5 bases lying between them. Germline V lookup: CDR1 MGHDK, CDR2 SYGVNS. The CDR3 runs 13 residues. CDR3 residues: CASSELGTGELFF. In DNA form, the CDR3 reads TGTGCCAGCAGTGAATTGGGTACCGGGGAGCTGTTTTTT.

The sample holds a few counts of this clonotype. The chain uses TRBV7-8 and TRBJ2-5; TRBD2 matches 8 bases. V lost 2 bases, J lost 5 bases, and 4 bases stayed unmatched. This CDR3 spans 14 amino acids. The V gene's germline CDR1 is SGHVS and CDR2 FQNEAQ. The DNA for the CDR3 is TGTGCCAGCAGCTTAAAAGCGGGAGTTGAGACCCAGTACTTC. This translates into CASSLKAGVETQYF.

The V call is TRBV24-1, the J call TRBJ1-1, with TRBD1 as a possible D gene (6 bases). The CDR3 is 11 amino acids. V gave up 12 bases and J gave up 5 bases, with 12 bases separating them. Germline lookup yields CDR1 KGHDR and CDR2 SFDVKD. This CDR3 reads CAANRVTEAFF. The CDR3 nucleotides read TGTGCCGCAAACAGGGTTACTGAAGCTTTCTTT.

This clonotype was counted many times. The V gene is TRBV7-2, the J gene TRBJ1-3; 7 nucleotides align to TRBD1. The trim removed 5 bases at V and 2 bases at J, leaving 6 bases unmatched. The CDR3 is 15 residues long. The germline V gene encodes CDR1 SGHTA and CDR2 FQGNSA. Here the CDR3 DNA reads TGTGCCAGCAGCCCTCGCGGGACAGCTGGAAACACCATATATTTT. Its translation: CASSPRGTAGNTIYF. The entire variable domain, with the rest obtained from reference TRBV7-2 and TRBJ1-3, is as follows: GAGVSQSPSNKVTEKGKDVELRCDPISGHTALYWYRQSLGQGLEFLIYFQGNSAPDKSGLPSDRFSAERTGGSVSTLTIQRTQQEDSAVYLCASSPRGTAGNTIYFGEGSWLTVV.

The chain carries TRBV15 and TRBJ1-5; D might be TRBD1 (5 bases). This CDR3 spans 15 amino acids. V was cut by 0 bases and J by 3 bases, with 9 bases left in between. The V gene's germline CDR1 is LNHNV and CDR2 YYDKDF (reference sequence). DNA of the CDR3: TGTGCCACCAGCAGAGAAGGACAAAACAATCAGCCCCAGCATTTT. Translation gives CATSREGQNNQPQHF.

The chain joins TRBV5-8 to TRBJ2-7, with D tentatively TRBD2 (5 bases). The V end lost 0 bases, the J end lost 0 bases, and 10 bases lay between the germline ends. The germline gives CDR1 SGHTS, CDR2 YDEGEE. This CDR3 is 15 amino acids long. This chain's CDR3 is CASSLAGWFSYEQYF. In nucleotides, the CDR3 is TGTGCCAGCAGCTTGGCGGGGTGGTTCTCCTACGAGCAGTACTTC.

This chain links TRBV10-3 with TRBJ2-2, with 10 nucleotides matching TRBD2. V dropped 5 bases and J dropped 4; count of bases not matched to a gene: 7. Germline V gives CDR1 ENHRY, CDR2 SYGVKD. This CDR3 region has 16 residues. This CDR3 is CAISLGKREGTGELFF. The CDR3 DNA is TGTGCCATCAGTTTGGGGAAGCGGGAGGGCACCGGGGAGCTGTTTTTT.

The V gene is TRBV2, the J gene TRBJ1-2; 8 nucleotides line up with TRBD1. CDR3 length equals 18 residues. The ends lost 2 bases at V and 1 base at J; junction bases unmatched: 12. CDR1 and CDR2 from the germline V gene are SNHLY and FYNNEI. CDR3 sequence reads: CASSERDWTGMRNYGYTF. The CDR3 coding sequence is TGTGCCAGCAGTGAAAGGGATTGGACAGGGATGCGTAACTATGGCTACACCTTC. Filled out from reference TRBV2 and TRBJ1-2, the complete variable domain reads EPEVTQTPSHQVTQMGQEVILRCVPISNHLYFYWYRQILGQKVEFLVSFYNNEISEKSEIFDDQFSVERPDGSNFTLKIRSTKLEDSAMYFCASSERDWTGMRNYGYTFGSGTRLTVV.